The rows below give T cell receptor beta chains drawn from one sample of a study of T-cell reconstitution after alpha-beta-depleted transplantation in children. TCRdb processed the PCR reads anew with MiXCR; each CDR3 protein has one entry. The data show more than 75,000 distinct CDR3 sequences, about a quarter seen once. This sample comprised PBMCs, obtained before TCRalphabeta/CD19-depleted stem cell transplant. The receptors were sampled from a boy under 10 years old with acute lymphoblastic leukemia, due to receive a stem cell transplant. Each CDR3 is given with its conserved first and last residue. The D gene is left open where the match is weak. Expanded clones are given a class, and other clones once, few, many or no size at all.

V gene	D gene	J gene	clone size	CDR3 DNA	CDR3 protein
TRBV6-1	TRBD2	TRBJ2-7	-	TGTGCCAGCAGTGAAAGAACACATACTAGCGGAGGGTTGGGTTACGAGCAGTACTTC	CASSERTHTSGGLGYEQYF
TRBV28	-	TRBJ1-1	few	TGTGCCAGCAGCCTTGGCCCCGGGACAGAAGCTTTCTTT	CASSLGPGTEAFF
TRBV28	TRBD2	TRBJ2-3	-	TGTGCCAGCAGTCAAACGGGGGGGTCGGGCACAGATACGCAGTATTTT	CASSQTGGSGTDTQYF
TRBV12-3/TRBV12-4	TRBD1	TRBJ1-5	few	TGTGCCAGCAGTCCACGGGACAGGGGAAATCAGCCCCAGCATTTT	CASSPRDRGNQPQHF
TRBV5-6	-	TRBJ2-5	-	TGTGCCAGCAGCTGGGGGCTAGTGGAGCCACAAGAGACCCAGTACTTC	CASSWGLVEPQETQYF
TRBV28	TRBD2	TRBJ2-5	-	TGTGCCGCGATAGCGGGAGGTTCTGAGACCCAGTACTTC	CAAIAGGSETQYF
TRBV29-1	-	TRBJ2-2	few	TGCAGCGTCAGCCTAGCGGAGGGGGTAACGACCGGGGAGCTGTTTTTT	CSVSLAEGVTTGELFF
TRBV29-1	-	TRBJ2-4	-	TGCAGCGTCCAGCATACAGGGACCAAAAACATTCAGTACTTC	CSVQHTGTKNIQYF
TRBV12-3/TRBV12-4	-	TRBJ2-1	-	TGTGCCAGCAGTTTAGAGGGCGGAGGGGCCGTGAATGAGCAGTTCTTC	CASSLEGGGAVNEQFF
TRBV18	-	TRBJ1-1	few	TGTGCCAGCTCACCAATAGGGAACACTGAAGCTTTCTTT	CASSPIGNTEAFF
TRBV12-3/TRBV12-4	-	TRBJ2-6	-	TGTGCCAGCGATATCTCTGGGGCCAACGTCCTGACTTTC	CASDISGANVLTF
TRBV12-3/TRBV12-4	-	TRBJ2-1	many	TGTGCCAGCAGCTGGAGGGCCAGCACCTACAATGAGCAGTTCTTC	CASSWRASTYNEQFF
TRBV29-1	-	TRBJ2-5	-	TGCAGCGTTGAGGCCCAAGAGACCCAGTACTTC	CSVEAQETQYF
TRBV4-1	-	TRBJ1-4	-	TGCGCCAGGGGGGGGCGGGACAACCTTGCAACTAATGAAAAACTGTTTTTT	CARGGRDNLATNEKLFF
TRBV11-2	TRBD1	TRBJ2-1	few	TGTGCCAGCAGCTCAACTTACAGGGGGGCGGACAATGAGCAGTTCTTC	CASSSTYRGADNEQFF
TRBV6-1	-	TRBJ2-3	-	TGTGCCAGCGCCACCTCGGGGAGGGGGACAGATACGCAGTATTTT	CASATSGRGTDTQYF
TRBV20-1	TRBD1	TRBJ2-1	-	TGCAGTGCTAGAGATACTATTCGGGACAGCCAGTTCTTC	CSARDTIRDSQFF
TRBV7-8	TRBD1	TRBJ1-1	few	TGTGCCAGCAGCTCCCGCCCCCCGGGACAGCCCGAAGCTTTCTTT	CASSSRPPGQPEAFF
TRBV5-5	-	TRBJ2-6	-	TGTGCCAGCAGCTCCGTTACTAGTCCGGCTGGGGCCAACGTCCTGACTTTC	CASSSVTSPAGANVLTF
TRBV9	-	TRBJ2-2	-	TGTGCCAGCAGCAGAAGGGGTCAGGACACCGGGGAGCTGTTTTTT	CASSRRGQDTGELFF
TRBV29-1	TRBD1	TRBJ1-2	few	TGCAGCGTTGGGGACAGGGAAAACTATGGCTACACCTTC	CSVGDRENYGYTF
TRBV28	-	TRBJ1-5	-	TGTGCCAGCAGCGGGGACCTCAATCTGAATCAGCCCCAGCGTTTT	CASSGDLNLNQPQRF
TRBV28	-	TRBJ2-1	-	TGTGCCTTCAAAGCGGAAATAACCCCAACCTACAATGAGCAGTTCTTC	CAFKAEITPTYNEQFF
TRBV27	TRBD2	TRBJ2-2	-	TGTGCCAGCATAAAAAGCGGGAGCGACACCGGGGAGCTGTTTTTT	CASIKSGSDTGELFF
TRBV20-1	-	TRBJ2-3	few	TGCAGTGCTAGAGAACAGGGCACAGATACGCAGTATTTT	CSAREQGTDTQYF
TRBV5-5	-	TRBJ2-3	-	TGTGCCAGCAGCCGAACCCACACAGATACGCAGTATTTT	CASSRTHTDTQYF
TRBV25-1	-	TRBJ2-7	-	TGTGCCAGCAGTGACGGTGCGGTGGGCAGGGCCTCCTACGAGCAGTACTTC	CASSDGAVGRASYEQYF
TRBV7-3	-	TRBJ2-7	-	TGTGCCAGCAGCCTGGGGGGGGCGGGATACGAGCAGTACTTC	CASSLGGAGYEQYF
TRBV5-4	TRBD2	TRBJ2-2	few	TGTGCCAGCAGCCACGCTAGCGGAGTGGTCGGGGAGCTGTTTTTT	CASSHASGVVGELFF
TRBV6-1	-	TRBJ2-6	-	TGTGCCAGCGAGGCGGAGGGGCCTGGGGCCAACGTCCTGACTTTC	CASEAEGPGANVLTF
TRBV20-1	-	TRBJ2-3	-	TGCAGTGCTAGAGATGCATTGGACCCCATGCATACGCAGTATTTT	CSARDALDPMHTQYF
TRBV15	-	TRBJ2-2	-	TGTGCCACCAGCAGACCTAACGGGGAGCTGTTTTTT	CATSRPNGELFF
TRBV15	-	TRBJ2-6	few	TGTGCCACCAGCAGGTCAGGGACGGCAGGGGCCAACGTCCTGACTTTC	CATSRSGTAGANVLTF
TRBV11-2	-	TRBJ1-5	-	TGTGCCAGCAGCGCGCGGGGCGAGGGGAGCAATCAGCCCCAGCATTTT	CASSARGEGSNQPQHF
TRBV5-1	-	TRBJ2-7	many	TGCGCCAGCAGCTTGAATAGCGGAGGGGCCAGTGAGCAGTACTTC	CASSLNSGGASEQYF
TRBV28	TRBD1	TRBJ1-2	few	TGTGCCAGCAGTTTCCGGACAGGGGGATTTGAGGGCTACACCTTC	CASSFRTGGFEGYTF
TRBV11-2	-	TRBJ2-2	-	TGTGCCAGCAGCTTAAATCCTACCACGCCAGGACCGAACACCGGGGAGCTGTTTTTT	CASSLNPTTPGPNTGELFF
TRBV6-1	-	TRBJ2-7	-	TGTGCCAGCAGTAGGATTAGCGGTATATACGAGCAGTACTTC	CASSRISGIYEQYF
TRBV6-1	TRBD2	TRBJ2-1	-	TGTGCCAGCATATCGGACGGGAGGACCTACAATGAGCAGTTCTTC	CASISDGRTYNEQFF
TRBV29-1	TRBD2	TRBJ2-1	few	TGCAGCGTCGCCGGCCCGGGACTAGCGGAGGGGCCTTCTGGCGGTGAGCAGTTCTTC	CSVAGPGLAEGPSGGEQFF
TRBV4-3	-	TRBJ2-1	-	TGCGCCAGCAGCCAAGAGTTAGGGGGGTCAGGAGAGCAGTTCTTC	CASSQELGGSGEQFF
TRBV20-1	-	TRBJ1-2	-	TGCAGTGCTAGGGACTATGGCTACACCTTC	CSARDYGYTF
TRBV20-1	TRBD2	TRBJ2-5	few	TGCAGTGCTAGTCCCTATTCTAGCGGGGAGACCCAGTACTTC	CSASPYSSGETQYF
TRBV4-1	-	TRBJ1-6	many	TGCGCCAGCAGCCAAGGAGAGGCGAATGATTCACCCCTCCACTTT	CASSQGEANDSPLHF
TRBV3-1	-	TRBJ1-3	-	TGTGCCAGCAGCCAACGGGGCCCCGGAAACACCATATATTTT	CASSQRGPGNTIYF
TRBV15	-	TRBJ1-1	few	TGTGCCACCAGCAGAGATTGGGGCAGGGGAAACACTGAAGCTTTCTTT	CATSRDWGRGNTEAFF
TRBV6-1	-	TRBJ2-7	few	TGTGCCAGCAGTCCAGGACAGTCCTACGAGCAGTACTTC	CASSPGQSYEQYF
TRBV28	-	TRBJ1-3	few	TGTGCCAGCAGTTACCACGGGGGTTCGGGAAACACCATATATTTT	CASSYHGGSGNTIYF
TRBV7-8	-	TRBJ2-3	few	TGTGCCAGCAGCCAAAGCGGTTCCACAGATACGCAGTATTTT	CASSQSGSTDTQYF
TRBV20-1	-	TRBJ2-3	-	TGCAGTGCTAGTCCGGGCGTAAGGGGGACGCAGTTTTTT	CSASPGVRGTQFF